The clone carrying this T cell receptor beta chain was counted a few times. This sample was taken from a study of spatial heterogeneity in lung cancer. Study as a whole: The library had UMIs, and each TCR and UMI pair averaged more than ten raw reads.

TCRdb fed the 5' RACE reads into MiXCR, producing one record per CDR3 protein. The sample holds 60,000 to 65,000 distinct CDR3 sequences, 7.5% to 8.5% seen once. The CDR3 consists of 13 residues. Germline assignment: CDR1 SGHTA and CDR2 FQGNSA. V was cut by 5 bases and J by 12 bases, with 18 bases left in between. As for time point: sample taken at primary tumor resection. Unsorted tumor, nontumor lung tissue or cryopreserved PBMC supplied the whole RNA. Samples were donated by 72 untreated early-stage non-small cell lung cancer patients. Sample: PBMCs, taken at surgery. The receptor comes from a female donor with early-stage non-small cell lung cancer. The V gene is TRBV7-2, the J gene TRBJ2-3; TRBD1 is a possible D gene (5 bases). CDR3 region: CASSGLTRGAQYF. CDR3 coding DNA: TGTGCCAGCAGCGGTTTGACCCGTGGGGCACAGTATTTT.